This T cell receptor beta chain was retrieved from a study of PD-L1 blockade in urothelial cancer. Study-wide context: Chemotherapy regimens numbering 0 to 3 had been given to patients.

The V end lost 0 bases, the J end lost 9 bases, and 21 bases lay between the germline ends. The CDR3 has 16 amino acids. Germline lookup yields CDR1 LGHNA and CDR2 YNFKEQ. As for time point: pretreatment peripheral blood. Each PCR reaction had synthetic TCR analog templates spiked into it. Assay used: immunoSEQ multiplex PCR; TCRdb lists only in-frame clones, some missing. The data contain 85,000 to 95,000 clones, nearly 90% of them seen just once; the ten biggest clones take up around 1.6%. This rearrangement joins TRBV4-2 to TRBJ2-7; no clear D gene. Sequenced material: PBMCs, taken around atezolizumab (anti-PD-L1) treatment. The TCR was taken from a man aged 55-75 years with urothelial cancer. CDR3 in DNA: TGTGCCAGCAGCCAAGATTACTCATCCTCTCACGGTAGGCAGTACTTC. It codes for CASSQDYSSSHGRQYF.